This TCR beta chain originates from a study of T cell responses to AZD1222 COVID-19 vaccine. Whole-study results and caveats: An increase in Spike-specific TCR breadth and depth was observed after two AZD1222 doses. Every sample of the repertoires postdated the peak T cell response. Spike-wide vaccine-associated CD4 TCRs dominated at 160-218 and 743-854. White British donors predominated, females outnumbered males, and clonal diversity was possibly underestimated.

The assay was immunoSEQ multiplex PCR, and TCRdb's table has in-frame clones only and misses some. The table lists 150,000 to 200,000 clones, 87% of them singletons. The CDR3 extends over 17 amino acids. The germline CDR1 and CDR2 sequences are SGHRS and YFSETQ. Losses at the gene ends were 4 bases for V and 5 bases for J; bases not matched to a gene: 6. This clone was observed at least ten times. Its specificity is unknown. This sample also contains other DNA sequences that code for the same CDR3. V and J are TRBV5-1 and TRBJ2-2, with TRBD2 matching over 15 bases. The source was peripheral blood, collected on day 0 of AZD1222 vaccination. The sequence was collected from an adult in good health. The CDR3 reads CASSPGLAGGGTGELFF. The CDR3 coding sequence is TGCGCCAGCAGCCCGGGACTAGCGGGAGGAGGGACCGGGGAGCTGTTTTTT.